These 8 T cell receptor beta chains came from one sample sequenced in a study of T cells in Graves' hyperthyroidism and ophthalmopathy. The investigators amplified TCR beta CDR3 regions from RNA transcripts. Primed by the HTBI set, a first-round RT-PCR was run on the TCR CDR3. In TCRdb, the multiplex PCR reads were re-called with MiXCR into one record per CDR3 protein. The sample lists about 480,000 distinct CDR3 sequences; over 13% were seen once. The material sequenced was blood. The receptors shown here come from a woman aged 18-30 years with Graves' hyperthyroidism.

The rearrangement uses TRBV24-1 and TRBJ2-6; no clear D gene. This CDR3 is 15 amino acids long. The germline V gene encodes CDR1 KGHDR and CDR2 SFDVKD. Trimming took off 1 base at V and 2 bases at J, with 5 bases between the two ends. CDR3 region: CATSDLRTGANVLTF. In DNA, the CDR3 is TGTGCCACCAGTGATTTACGTACTGGGGCCAACGTCCTGACTTTC.

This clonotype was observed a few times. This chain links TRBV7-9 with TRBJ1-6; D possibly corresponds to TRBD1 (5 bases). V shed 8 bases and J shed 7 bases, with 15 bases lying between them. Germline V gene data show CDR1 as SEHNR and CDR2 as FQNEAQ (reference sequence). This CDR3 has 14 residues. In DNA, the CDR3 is TGTGCCAGCGAAACAGGATCATTCAATTCACCCCTCCACTTT. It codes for CASETGSFNSPLHF.

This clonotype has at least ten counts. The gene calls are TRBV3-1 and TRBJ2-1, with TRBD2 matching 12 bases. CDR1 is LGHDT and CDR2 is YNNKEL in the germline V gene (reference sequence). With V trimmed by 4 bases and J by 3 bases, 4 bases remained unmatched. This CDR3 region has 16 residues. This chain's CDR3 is CASSRGLAGYYNEQFF. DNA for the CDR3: TGTGCCAGCAGCCGCGGACTAGCGGGATACTACAATGAGCAGTTCTTC.

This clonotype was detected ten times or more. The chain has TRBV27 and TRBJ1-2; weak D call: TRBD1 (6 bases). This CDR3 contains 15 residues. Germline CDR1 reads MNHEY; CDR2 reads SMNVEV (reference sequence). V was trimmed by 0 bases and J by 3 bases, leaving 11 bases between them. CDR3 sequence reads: CASSLSLTGYYGYTF. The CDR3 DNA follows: TGTGCCAGCAGTTTATCCCTTACAGGGTACTATGGCTACACCTTC.

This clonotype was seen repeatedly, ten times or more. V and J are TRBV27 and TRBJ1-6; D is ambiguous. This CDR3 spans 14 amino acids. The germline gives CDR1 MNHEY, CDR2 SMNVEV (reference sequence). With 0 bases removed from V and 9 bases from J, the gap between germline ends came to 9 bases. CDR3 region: CASSLSRESSPLHF. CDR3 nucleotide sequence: TGTGCCAGCAGTTTATCACGGGAAAGTTCACCCCTCCACTTT.

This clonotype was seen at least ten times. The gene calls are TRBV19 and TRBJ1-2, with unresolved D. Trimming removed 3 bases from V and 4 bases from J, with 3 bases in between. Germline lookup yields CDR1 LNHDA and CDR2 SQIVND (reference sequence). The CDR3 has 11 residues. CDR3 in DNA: TGTGCCAGTAGTATGGTCTATGGCTACACCTTC. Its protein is CASSMVYGYTF. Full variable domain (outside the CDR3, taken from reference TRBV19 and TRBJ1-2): DGGITQSPKYLFRKEGQNVTLSCEQNLNHDAMYWYRQDPGQGLRLIYYSQIVNDFQKGDIAEGYSVSREKKESFPLTVTSAQKNPTAFYLCASSMVYGYTFGSGTRLTVV.

The CDR3: CSAQRSGTGETGELFF. The CDR3 DNA is TGCAGTGCTCAAAGGTCCGGGACAGGGGAGACCGGGGAGCTGTTTTTT. The chain has TRBV20-1 and TRBJ2-2; 10 bases are shared with TRBD1. From germline, CDR1 is DFQATT and CDR2 SNEGSKA (reference sequence). The CDR3 has 16 amino acids. V shed 5 bases and J 5 bases; nucleotides not matched to a gene: 11.

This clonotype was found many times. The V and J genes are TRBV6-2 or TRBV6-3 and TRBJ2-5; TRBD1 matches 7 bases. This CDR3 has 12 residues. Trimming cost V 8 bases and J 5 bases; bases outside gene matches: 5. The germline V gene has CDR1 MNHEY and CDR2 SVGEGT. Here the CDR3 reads CASADRLETQYF. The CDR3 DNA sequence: TGTGCCAGCGCGGACAGGTTGGAGACCCAGTACTTC.